The 11 T cell receptor beta chains given below trace back to one sample, sequenced in a study of cytomegalovirus exposure and HLA in healthy donors. The PCR was carried out with 60 Vbeta primers and 13 Jbeta primers. Sequenced by immunoSEQ multiplex PCR; TCRdb stores in-frame clones only, minus some. The profile shows about 130,000 clones, more than 70% of them singletons. Sequencing was carried out using PBMCs. Receptor source: a male donor in good health and CMV-seronegative.

The V call is TRBV10-3, the J call TRBJ2-7, with 7 bases identical to TRBD2. From germline, CDR1 is ENHRY and CDR2 SYGVKD. CDR3 length: 14 amino acids. Losses at the gene ends were 5 bases for V and 6 bases for J; bases not matched to a gene: 10. CDR3 sequence (DNA): TGTGCCATCAGTCCGACTAGCAGAGGACCCGAGCAGTACTTC. Residues: CAISPTSRGPEQYF.

The chain has TRBV27 and TRBJ2-7; perhaps TRBD2 as D (5 bases). With 8 bases removed from V and 7 bases from J, the gap between germline ends came to 18 bases. The CDR3 totals 13 residues. Germline V CDR1 and CDR2: MNHEY, SMNVEV (reference sequence). The CDR3 loop is CASALRVRGEQYF. In nucleotides, the CDR3 is TGTGCCAGCGCGCTACGGGTTCGAGGGGAGCAGTACTTC.

The gene calls are TRBV19 and TRBJ2-3; TRBD2 aligns across 10 bases. The V gene's germline CDR1 is LNHDA and CDR2 SQIVND (reference sequence). There are 14 residues in the CDR3. Trimming removed 10 bases from V and 6 bases from J; junction bases left unmatched: 10. The CDR3 is CAIQAGGAGDTQYF. CDR3 DNA sequence: TGTGCCATTCAAGCGGGGGGGGCCGGCGATACGCAGTATTTT.

The chain uses TRBV30 and TRBJ1-5; D call uncertain. The V gene lost 0 bases and the J gene lost 0 bases, with 3 bases spanning the gap. This CDR3 has 13 amino acids. Germline assignment: CDR1 GTSNPN and CDR2 SVGIG (reference sequence). The CDR3 region has the DNA TGTGCCTGGAGTGTACATAGCAATCAGCCCCAGCATTTT. Translated, it gives CAWSVHSNQPQHF.

The chain combines TRBV5-4 with TRBJ2-5, with D unresolved. The DNA matches TRBJ2-7 better at its end, which makes the J call doubtful. The CDR3 spans 15 residues. Germline V CDR1 and CDR2: SGHNT, YYREEE (reference sequence). The chain's CDR3 is CASSFQAPPLGEQYF. The CDR3 DNA reads TGTGCCAGCAGCTTCCAGGCCCCCCCCCTTGGCGAGCAGTACTTC.

The table lists this clone with a few counts. The gene calls are TRBV5-6 and TRBJ1-1; D is unresolved. Trimming removed 1 base at V and 1 base at J, with 5 bases between. The CDR3 runs to 13 residues. Germline V gene sequence: CDR1 SGHDT, CDR2 YYEEEE. Here the CDR3 reads CASSLLPNTEAFF. Here the CDR3 DNA reads TGTGCCAGCAGCTTGCTTCCGAACACTGAAGCTTTCTTT.

This clone turned up a few times. This sequence joins TRBV5-6 and TRBJ2-1; weak D call: TRBD2 (6 bases). CDR1 is SGHDT and CDR2 is YYEEEE in the germline V gene. V lost 0 bases to trimming and J lost 7 bases, with 14 bases between them. CDR3 length: 15 amino acids. The CDR3, as DNA: TGTGCCAGCAGCTTGGTATCTACTAGCCGGAATGAGCAGTTCTTC. Translation gives CASSLVSTSRNEQFF.

The V call is TRBV7-9, the J call TRBJ2-7; D not certain. V lost 5 bases and J 2 bases, leaving 13 bases between the germline ends. The CDR3 totals 14 residues. Germline assignment: CDR1 SEHNR and CDR2 FQNEAQ (reference sequence). The CDR3 here is CASSPRQAPYEQYF. The CDR3 region has the DNA TGTGCCAGCAGCCCCCGGCAGGCCCCCTACGAGCAGTACTTC.

This chain uses TRBV18 with TRBJ2-2; 7 bases map to TRBD1. Germline loops: CDR1 KGHSH, CDR2 LQKENI. The length of the CDR3 is 16 residues. Trimming at V came to 1 base and at J to 1 base, leaving 3 bases not matched to a gene. CDR3 residues: CASSPQRQGNTGELFF. CDR3 sequence (DNA): TGTGCCAGCTCACCACAGCGACAGGGGAACACCGGGGAGCTGTTTTTT.

The chain carries TRBV13 and TRBJ2-7, with a weak D call TRBD1 (6 bases). Deletions cut 4 bases from V and 2 bases from J, with 12 bases between. The CDR3 is 14 residues long. Germline CDR1 PRHDT, CDR2 FYEKMQ (reference sequence). The CDR3 coding sequence is TGTGCCAGCAGCTACCGGGACACGGCCTACGAGCAGTACTTC. Translated: CASSYRDTAYEQYF.

This chain links TRBV5-1 with TRBJ1-1; 8 positions match TRBD1. Germline V gene lookup returns CDR1 SGHRS and CDR2 YFSETQ. This CDR3 spans 14 amino acids. The trim removed 4 bases at V and 1 base at J, leaving 3 bases unmatched. The CDR3 protein is CASSATGENTEAFF. The DNA for the CDR3 is TGCGCCAGCAGCGCGACAGGGGAGAACACTGAAGCTTTCTTT.